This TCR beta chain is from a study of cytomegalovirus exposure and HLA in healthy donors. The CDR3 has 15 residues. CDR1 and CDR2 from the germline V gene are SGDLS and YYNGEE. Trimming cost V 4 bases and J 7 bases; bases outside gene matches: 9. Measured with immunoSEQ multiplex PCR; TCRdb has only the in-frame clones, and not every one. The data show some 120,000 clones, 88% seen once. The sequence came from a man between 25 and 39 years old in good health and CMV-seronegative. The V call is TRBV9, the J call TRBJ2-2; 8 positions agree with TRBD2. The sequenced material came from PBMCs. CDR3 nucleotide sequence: TGTGCCAGCAGCCTTCAAAGCGGGAGTAACGGGGAGCTGTTTTTT. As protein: CASSLQSGSNGELFF.